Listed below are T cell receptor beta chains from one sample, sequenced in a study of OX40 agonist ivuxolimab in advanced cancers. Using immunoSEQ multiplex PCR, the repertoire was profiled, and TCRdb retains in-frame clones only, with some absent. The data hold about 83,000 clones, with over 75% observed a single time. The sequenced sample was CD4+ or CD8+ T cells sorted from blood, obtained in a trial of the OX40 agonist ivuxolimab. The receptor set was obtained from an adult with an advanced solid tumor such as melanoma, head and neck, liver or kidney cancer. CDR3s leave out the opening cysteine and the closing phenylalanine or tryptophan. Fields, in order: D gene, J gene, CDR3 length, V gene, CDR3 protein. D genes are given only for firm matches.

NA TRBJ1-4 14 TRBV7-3 ASSLGTGLTNEKLF
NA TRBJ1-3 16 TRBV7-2 ASSLVGGRIDTGNTIY
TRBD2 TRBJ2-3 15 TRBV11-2 ASSFNAAGDSTDTQY
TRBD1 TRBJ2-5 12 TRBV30 AWSKGQGQETQY
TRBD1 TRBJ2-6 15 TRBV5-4 ASSSDRGLSGANVLT
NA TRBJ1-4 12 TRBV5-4 ASSLPGAVEKLF
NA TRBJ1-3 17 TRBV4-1 ASSQPPGAFRRSGNTIY
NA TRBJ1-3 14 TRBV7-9 ASSLLPESSGNTIY
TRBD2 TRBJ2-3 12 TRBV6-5 ASRYQGGPDTQY
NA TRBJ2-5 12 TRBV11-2 ASSLGVTWETQY
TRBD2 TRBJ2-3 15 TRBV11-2 ASSLDGTSGGEDTQY
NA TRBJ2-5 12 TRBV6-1 ASRAPLYQETQY
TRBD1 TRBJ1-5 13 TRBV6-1 ASRQGRISNQPQH
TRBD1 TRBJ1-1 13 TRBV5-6 ASMSTGGLNTEAF
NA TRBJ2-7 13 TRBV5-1 ASSWDSTGSYEQY